This T cell receptor beta chain was captured by sequencing in a study of OX40 agonist ivuxolimab in advanced cancers. Study-wide context: Two patients with cutaneous melanoma and one with hepatocellular carcinoma, three in total, showed partial responses. Study results and caveats: At 0.1 to 3.0 mg/kg and by week 6, clonal expansion occurred in CD4+ and CD8+ blood T cells. It was also the case that some nonresponders had low normalized T-cell clonal expansion.

This CDR3 comprises 17 residues. J lost 0 bases, V lost 5 bases, and 9 bases had no gene match. In germline, CDR1 is KGHSH, CDR2 LQKENI. This clone was found once. What it binds is unknown. Profiling relied on immunoSEQ multiplex PCR, and the TCRdb table lists in-frame clones only, not all of them. The sample has some 64,000 clones; under 95% are singletons. Any history of autoimmune disease or systemic immunosuppression disqualified patients. Source: CD4+ or CD8+ T cells sorted from blood, taken in a trial of the OX40 agonist ivuxolimab. This receptor was obtained from an adult with an advanced solid tumor such as melanoma, head and neck, liver or kidney cancer. The chain combines TRBV18 with TRBJ1-4, with 7 positions matching TRBD1. The CDR3 sequence: CASSYRDSTTTNEKLFF. For the CDR3, the DNA is TGTGCCAGCTCATATAGGGACAGCACTACAACTAATGAAAAACTGTTTTTT.